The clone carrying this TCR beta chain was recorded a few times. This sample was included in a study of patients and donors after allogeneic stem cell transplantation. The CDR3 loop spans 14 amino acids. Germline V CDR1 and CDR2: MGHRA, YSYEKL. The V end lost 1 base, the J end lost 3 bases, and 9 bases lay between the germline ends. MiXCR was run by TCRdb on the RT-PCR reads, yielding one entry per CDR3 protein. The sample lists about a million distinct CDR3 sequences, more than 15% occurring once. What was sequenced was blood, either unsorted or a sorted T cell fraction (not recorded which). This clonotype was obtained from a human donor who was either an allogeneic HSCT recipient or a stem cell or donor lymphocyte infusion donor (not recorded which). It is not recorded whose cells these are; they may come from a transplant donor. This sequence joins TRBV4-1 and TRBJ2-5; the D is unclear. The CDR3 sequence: CASSQVAQEETQYF. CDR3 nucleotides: TGCGCCAGCAGCCAAGTGGCTCAGGAAGAGACCCAGTACTTC.